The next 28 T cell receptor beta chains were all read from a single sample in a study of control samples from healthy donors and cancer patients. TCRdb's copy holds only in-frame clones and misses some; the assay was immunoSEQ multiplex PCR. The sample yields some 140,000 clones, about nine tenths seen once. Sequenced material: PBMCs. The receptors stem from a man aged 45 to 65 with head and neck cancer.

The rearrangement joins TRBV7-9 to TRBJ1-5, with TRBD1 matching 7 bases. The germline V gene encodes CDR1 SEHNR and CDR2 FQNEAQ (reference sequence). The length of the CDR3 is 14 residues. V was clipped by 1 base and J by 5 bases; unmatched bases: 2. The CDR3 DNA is TGTGCCAGCAGCTTAGGACAGGGCCATCAGCCCCAGCATTTT. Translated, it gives CASSLGQGHQPQHF.

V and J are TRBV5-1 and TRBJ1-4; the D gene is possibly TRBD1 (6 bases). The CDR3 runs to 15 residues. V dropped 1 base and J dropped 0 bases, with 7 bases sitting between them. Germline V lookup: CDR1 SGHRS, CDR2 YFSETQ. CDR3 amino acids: CASSLRTATNEKLFF. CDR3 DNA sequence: TGCGCCAGCAGCTTGAGGACAGCAACTAATGAAAAACTGTTTTTT.

This CDR3 reads CASSDAPDFYTDTQYF. The DNA of the CDR3 is TGTGCCAGCAGCGATGCGCCCGACTTCTACACAGATACGCAGTATTTT. The chain couples TRBV9 to TRBJ2-3; no reliable D call. Trimming took off 3 bases at V and 2 bases at J, with 16 bases between the two ends. Germline CDR1 is SGDLS and CDR2 is YYNGEE. The CDR3 length is 16 residues.

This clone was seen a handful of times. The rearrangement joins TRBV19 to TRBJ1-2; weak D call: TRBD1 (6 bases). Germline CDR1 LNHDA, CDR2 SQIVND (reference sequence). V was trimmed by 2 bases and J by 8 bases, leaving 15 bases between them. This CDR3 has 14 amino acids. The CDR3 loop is CASSIQGRATGYTF. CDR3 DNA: TGTGCCAGTAGTATACAGGGGCGGGCGACCGGCTACACCTTC.

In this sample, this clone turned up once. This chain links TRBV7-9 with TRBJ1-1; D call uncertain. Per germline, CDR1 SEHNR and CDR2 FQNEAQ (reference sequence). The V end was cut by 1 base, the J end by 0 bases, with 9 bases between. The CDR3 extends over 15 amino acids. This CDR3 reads CASSLGDIMNTEAFF. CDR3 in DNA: TGTGCCAGCAGCTTAGGAGACATCATGAACACTGAAGCTTTCTTT.

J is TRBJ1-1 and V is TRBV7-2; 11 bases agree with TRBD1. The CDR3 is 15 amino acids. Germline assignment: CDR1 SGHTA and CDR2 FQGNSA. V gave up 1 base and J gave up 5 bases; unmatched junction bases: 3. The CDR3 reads CASSLGTGGRTEAFF. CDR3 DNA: TGTGCCAGCAGCTTAGGGACAGGGGGCAGGACTGAAGCTTTCTTT.

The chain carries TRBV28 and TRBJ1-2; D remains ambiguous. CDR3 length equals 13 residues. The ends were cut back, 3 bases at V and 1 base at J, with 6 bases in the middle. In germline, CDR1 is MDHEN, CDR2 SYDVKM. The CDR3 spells CASSFRVNYGYTF. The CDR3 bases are TGTGCCAGCAGTTTTCGAGTTAACTATGGCTACACCTTC.

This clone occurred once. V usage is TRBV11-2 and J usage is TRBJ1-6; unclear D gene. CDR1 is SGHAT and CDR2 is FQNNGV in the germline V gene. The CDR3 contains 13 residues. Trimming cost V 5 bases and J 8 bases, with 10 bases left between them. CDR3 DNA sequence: TGTGCCAGCAGCGCGTCAGTGGATTCACCCCTCCACTTT. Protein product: CASSASVDSPLHF.

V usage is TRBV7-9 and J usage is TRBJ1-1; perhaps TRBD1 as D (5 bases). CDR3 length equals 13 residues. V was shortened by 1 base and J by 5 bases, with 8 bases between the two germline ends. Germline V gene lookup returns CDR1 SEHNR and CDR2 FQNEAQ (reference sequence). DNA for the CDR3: TGTGCCAGCAGCTTAGGCGAGGGGACTGAAGCTTTCTTT. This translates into CASSLGEGTEAFF.

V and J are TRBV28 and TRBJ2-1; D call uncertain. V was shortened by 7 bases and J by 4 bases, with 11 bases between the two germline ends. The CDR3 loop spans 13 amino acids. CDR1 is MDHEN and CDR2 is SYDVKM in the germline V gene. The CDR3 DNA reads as TGTGCCAGCACTAATGGACGGTACAATGAGCAGTTCTTC. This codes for CASTNGRYNEQFF.

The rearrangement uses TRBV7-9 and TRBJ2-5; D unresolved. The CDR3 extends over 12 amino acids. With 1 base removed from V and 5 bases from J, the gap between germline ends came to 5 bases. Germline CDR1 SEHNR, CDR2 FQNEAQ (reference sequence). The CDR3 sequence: CASSLGRETQYF. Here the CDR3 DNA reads TGTGCCAGCAGCTTAGGGCGGGAGACCCAGTACTTC.

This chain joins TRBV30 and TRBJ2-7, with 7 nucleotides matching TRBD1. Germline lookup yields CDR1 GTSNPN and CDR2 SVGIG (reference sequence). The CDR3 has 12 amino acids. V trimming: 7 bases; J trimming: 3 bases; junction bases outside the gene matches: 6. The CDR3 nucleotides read TGTGCCTTTACAGGGGACAACTACGAGCAGTACTTC. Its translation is CAFTGDNYEQYF.

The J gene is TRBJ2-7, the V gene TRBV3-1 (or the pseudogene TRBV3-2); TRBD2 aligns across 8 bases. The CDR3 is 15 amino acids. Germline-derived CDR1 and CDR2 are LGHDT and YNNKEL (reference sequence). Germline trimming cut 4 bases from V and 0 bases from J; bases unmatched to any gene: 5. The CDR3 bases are TGTGCCAGCAGCCGCAAAGGGACTAGCTCCTACGAGCAGTACTTC. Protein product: CASSRKGTSSYEQYF.

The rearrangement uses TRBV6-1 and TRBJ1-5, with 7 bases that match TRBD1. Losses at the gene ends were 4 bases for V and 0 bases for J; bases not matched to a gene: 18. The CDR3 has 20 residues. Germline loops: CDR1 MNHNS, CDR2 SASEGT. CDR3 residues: CASSGERGRPFTYSNQPQHF. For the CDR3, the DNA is TGTGCCAGCAGTGGGGAGAGGGGGCGACCCTTTACCTATAGCAATCAGCCCCAGCATTTT.

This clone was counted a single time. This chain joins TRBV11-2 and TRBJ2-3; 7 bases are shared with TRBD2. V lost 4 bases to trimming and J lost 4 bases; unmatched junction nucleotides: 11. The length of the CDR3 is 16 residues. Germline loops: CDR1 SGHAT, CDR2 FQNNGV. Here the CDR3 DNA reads TGTGCCAGCAGCTCCCGGGGGGACCTGGGCCCAGATACGCAGTATTTT. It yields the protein CASSSRGDLGPDTQYF.

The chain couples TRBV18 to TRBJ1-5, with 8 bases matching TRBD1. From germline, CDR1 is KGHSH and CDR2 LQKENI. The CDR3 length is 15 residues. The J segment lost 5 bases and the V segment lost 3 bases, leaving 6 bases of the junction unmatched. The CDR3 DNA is TGTGCCAGCTCACCGTCCTCAGGGGGCGATCAGCCCCAGCATTTT. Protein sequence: CASSPSSGGDQPQHF.

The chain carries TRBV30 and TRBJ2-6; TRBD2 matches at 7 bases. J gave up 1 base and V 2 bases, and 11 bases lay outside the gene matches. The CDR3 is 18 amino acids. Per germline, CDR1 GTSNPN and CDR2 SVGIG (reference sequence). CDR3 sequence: CAWSPRRGKVSGANVLTF. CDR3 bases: TGTGCCTGGAGTCCGCGGCGGGGGAAGGTATCTGGGGCCAACGTCCTGACTTTC.

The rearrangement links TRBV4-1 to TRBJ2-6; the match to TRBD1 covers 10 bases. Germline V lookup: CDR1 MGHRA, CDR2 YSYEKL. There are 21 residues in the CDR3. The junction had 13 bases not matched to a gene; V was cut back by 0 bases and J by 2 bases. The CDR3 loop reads CASSQDRGVGQGVAGANVLTF. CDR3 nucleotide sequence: TGCGCCAGCAGCCAAGATCGCGGTGTTGGACAGGGGGTGGCTGGGGCCAACGTCCTGACTTTC.

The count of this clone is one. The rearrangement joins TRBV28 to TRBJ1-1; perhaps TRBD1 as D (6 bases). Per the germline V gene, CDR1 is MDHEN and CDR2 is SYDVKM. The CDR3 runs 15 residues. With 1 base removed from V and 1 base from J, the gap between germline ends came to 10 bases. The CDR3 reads CASSLSSRGNTEAFF. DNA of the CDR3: TGTGCCAGCAGTTTATCCTCCAGGGGGAACACTGAAGCTTTCTTT.

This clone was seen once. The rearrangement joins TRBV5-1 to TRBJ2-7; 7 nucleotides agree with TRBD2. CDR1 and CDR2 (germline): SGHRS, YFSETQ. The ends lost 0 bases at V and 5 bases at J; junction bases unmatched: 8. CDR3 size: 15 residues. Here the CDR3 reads CASSLASYGGNEQYF. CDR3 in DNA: TGCGCCAGCAGCTTGGCCTCATACGGGGGGAACGAGCAGTACTTC. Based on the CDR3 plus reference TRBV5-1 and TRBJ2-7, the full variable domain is KAGVTQTPRYLIKTRGQQVTLSCSPISGHRSVSWYQQTPGQGLQFLFEYFSETQRNKGNFPGRFSGRQFSNSRSEMNVSTLELGDSALYLCASSLASYGGNEQYFGPGTRLTVT.

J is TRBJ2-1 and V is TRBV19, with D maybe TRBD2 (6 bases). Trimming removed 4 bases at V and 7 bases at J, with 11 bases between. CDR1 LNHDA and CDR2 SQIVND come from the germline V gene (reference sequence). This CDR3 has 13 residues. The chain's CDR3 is CASSKLALNEQFF. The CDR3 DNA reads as TGTGCCAGTAGTAAGCTAGCGTTGAATGAGCAGTTCTTC.

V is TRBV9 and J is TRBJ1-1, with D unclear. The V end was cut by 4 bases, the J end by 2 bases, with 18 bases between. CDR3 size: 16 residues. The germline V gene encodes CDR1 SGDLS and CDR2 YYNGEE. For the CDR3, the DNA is TGTGCCAGCAGCCCAGCGGATCGGAACCCCAACACTGAAGCTTTCTTT. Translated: CASSPADRNPNTEAFF.

The CDR3: CASSLAGGETQYF. CDR3 nucleotides: TGTGCCAGCAGCTTGGCGGGGGGGGAGACCCAGTACTTC. The chain couples TRBV5-4 to TRBJ2-5; 8 positions agree with TRBD2. This CDR3 spans 13 amino acids. Losses at the gene ends were 0 bases for V and 5 bases for J; bases not matched to a gene: 0. CDR1 SGHNT and CDR2 YYREEE come from the germline V gene (reference sequence). The full variable domain, completed using reference TRBV5-4 and TRBJ2-5, is ETGVTQSPTHLIKTRGQQVTLRCSSQSGHNTVSWYQQALGQGPQFIFQYYREEENGRGNFPPRFSGLQFPNYSSELNVNALELDDSALYLCASSLAGGETQYFGPGTRLLVL.

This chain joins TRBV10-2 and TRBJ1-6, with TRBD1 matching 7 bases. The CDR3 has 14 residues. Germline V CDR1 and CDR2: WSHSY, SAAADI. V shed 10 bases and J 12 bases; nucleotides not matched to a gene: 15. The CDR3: CATQSTGRPKPLHF. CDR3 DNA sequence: TGCGCCACCCAATCGACAGGGCGGCCGAAACCCCTCCACTTT.

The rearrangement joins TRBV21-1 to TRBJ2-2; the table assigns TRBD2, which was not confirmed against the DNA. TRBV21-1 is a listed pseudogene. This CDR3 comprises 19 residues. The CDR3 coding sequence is TGTGCCAGCAGCAAAGTTTTGGCGGGAGGGCCTGATGACACCGGGGAGCTGTTTTTT. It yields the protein CASSKVLAGGPDDTGELFF.

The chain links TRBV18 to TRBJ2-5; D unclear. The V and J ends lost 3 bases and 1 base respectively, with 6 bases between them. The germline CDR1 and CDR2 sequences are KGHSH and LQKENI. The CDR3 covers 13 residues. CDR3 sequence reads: CASSPSLQETQYF. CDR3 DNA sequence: TGTGCCAGCTCACCTAGCCTCCAAGAGACCCAGTACTTC. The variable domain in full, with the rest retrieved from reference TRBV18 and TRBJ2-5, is NAGVMQNPRHLVRRRGQEARLRCSPMKGHSHVYWYRQLPEEGLKFMVYLQKENIIDESGMPKERFSAEFPKEGPSILRIQQVVRGDSAAYFCASSPSLQETQYFGPGTRLLVL.

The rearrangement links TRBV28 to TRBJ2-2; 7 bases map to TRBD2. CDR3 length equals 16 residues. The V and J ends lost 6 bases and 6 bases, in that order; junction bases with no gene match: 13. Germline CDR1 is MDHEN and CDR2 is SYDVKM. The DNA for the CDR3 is TGTGCCAGCAGGGAGGGAGGGGTTGTGCTGGCCGGGGAGCTGTTTTTT. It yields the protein CASREGGVVLAGELFF. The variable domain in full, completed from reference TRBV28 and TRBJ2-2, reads DVKVTQSSRYLVKRTGEKVFLECVQDMDHENMFWYRQDPGLGLRLIYFSYDVKMKEKGDIPEGYSVSREKKERFSLILESASTNQTSMYLCASREGGVVLAGELFFGEGSRLTVL.

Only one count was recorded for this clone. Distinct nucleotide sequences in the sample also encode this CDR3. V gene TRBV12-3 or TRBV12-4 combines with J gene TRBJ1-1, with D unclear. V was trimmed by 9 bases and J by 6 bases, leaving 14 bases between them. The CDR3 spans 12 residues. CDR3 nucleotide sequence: TGTGCCAGTAGGTTATTAGACGCTGAAGCTTTCTTT. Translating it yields CASRLLDAEAFF.